Only one count was recorded for the clone carrying this T cell receptor (beta chain). Its specificity is not known. The V end lost 0 bases, the J end lost 8 bases, and 15 bases lay between the germline ends. Germline V gives CDR1 SGHRS, CDR2 YFSETQ. This CDR3 contains 15 residues. This entry comes from a study of STAT5B mutations in CD4+ large granular lymphocyte leukemia. Overall study context: The CDR3 'QG' motif was associated with a particular HLA allele among healthy donors. General observations from the study: Patient CD4-sorted repertoires stayed more clonal than healthy ones after leukemic-clone removal. Compared with healthy controls (2/35), patient top clones favored TRBV06 (8/27).

As handled by the study authors: Lowest detectable productive clonotype frequency was 2.59 x 10-5. The method was immunoSEQ multiplex PCR; TCRdb's version includes in-frame clones alone and lacks a portion of them. V and J calls and clone size come straight from that table; D and trimming were deduced from the DNA. The sample has approximately 31,000 clones, approximately 74% seen once. The TCR originated in a human donor in good health. The chain combines TRBV5-1 with TRBJ2-1; a weak D match, TRBD2 (6 bases). Sequencing was carried out using CD4+ T cells from blood buffy coats. CDR3 DNA: TGCGCCAGCAGCTTGGGGCAGGGAGGATTCTATGAGCAGTTCTTC. Its translation is CASSLGQGGFYEQFF.